The sequence of this T cell receptor beta chain was determined in a study of T-cell reconstitution after alpha-beta-depleted transplantation in children. V was clipped by 6 bases and J by 6 bases, with 17 bases between them. Germline V gene lookup returns CDR1 SGHTA and CDR2 FQGNSA. This CDR3 contains 15 residues. Construction of the TCRbeta library involved unique molecular identifiers. TCRdb processed the PCR reads anew with MiXCR; each CDR3 protein has one entry. This table holds about 480,000 distinct CDR3 sequences, approximately 12% found once. J is TRBJ2-2 and V is TRBV7-2, with a possible D match to TRBD1 (6 bases). Source: PBMCs from the stem cell graft donor, taken from the stem cell graft. This TCR was sampled from a human donor who donated a stem cell graft to a child with combined immunodeficiency. CDR3 in DNA: TGTGCCAGCAGGCTTAGAAGTCAGGGGTCCGGGGAGCTGTTTTTT. Protein sequence: CASRLRSQGSGELFF.